Sequencing of this T cell receptor beta chain was carried out in a study of blood T cell repertoires in COVID-19. As handled by the study authors: Amplification of reference gene primers was used by the study to estimate nucleated cell counts. This table comes from immunoSEQ multiplex PCR, and its TCRdb copy is limited to in-frame clones, with some not included. The V and J calls and clone size come from that table; D and trimming were worked out from the DNA. The table records fewer than 250,000 clones, over 75% of them present only once. This TCR was recovered from a man in his fifties or sixties with acute or convalescent COVID-19. Sequencing was done on a sample of peripheral blood.

CDR3 DNA sequence: TGTGCCAGCAACAAGGGAAGTAGGACAGTTAGTGAGCAGTTCTTC. Translated, it gives CASNKGSRTVSEQFF. The chain couples TRBV6-5 to TRBJ2-1; D is perhaps TRBD1 (6 bases). There are 15 residues in the CDR3. Looked up from germline, CDR1 is MNHEY and CDR2 is SVGAGI. Trimming took off 7 bases at V and 9 bases at J, with 22 bases between the two ends.